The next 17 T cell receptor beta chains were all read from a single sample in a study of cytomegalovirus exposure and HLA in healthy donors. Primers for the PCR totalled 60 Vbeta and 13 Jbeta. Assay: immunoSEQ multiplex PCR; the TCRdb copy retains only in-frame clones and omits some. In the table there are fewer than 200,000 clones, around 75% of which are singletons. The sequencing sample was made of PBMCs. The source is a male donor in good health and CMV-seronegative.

The CDR3 protein is CASSLNGGSWDQPQHF. Here the CDR3 DNA reads TGCGCCAGCAGCTTGAATGGCGGGAGCTGGGATCAGCCCCAGCATTTT. This rearrangement joins TRBV5-1 to TRBJ1-5, with no clear D. The germline CDR1 and CDR2 sequences are SGHRS and YFSETQ. The germline V and J ends were trimmed by 1 base and 5 bases, with 16 bases remaining between them. The CDR3 loop spans 16 amino acids.

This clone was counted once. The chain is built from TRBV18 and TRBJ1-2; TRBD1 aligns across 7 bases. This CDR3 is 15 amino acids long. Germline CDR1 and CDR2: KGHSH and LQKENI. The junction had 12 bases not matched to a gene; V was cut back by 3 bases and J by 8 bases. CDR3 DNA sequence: TGTGCCAGCTCACCCGACCTACAGGGGAGCGTCGGCTACACCTTC. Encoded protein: CASSPDLQGSVGYTF.

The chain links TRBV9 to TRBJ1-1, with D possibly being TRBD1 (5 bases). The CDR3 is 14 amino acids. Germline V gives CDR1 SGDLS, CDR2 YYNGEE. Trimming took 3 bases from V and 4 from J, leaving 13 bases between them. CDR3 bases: TGTGCCAGCAGCGCGACAGTCGTAGGCACTGAAGCTTTCTTT. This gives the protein CASSATVVGTEAFF.

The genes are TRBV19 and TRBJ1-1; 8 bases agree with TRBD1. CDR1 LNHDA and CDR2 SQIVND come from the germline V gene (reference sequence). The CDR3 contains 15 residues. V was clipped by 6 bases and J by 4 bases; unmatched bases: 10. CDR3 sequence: CASSVGQGGGTEAFF. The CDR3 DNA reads TGTGCCAGTAGCGTTGGACAGGGCGGTGGCACTGAAGCTTTCTTT.

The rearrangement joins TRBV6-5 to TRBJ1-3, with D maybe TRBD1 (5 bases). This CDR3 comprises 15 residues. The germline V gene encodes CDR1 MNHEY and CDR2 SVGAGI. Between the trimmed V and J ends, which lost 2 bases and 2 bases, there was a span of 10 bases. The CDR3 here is CASSYQRTTGNTIYF. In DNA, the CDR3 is TGTGCCAGCAGTTACCAAAGGACAACTGGAAACACCATATATTTT.

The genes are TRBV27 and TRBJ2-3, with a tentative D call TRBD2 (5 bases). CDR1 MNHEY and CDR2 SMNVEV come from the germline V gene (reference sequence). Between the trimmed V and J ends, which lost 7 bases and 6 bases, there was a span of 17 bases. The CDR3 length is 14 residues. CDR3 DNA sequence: TGTGCCAGCACCACGAACACCCGCGGGGATACGCAGTATTTT. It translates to CASTTNTRGDTQYF.

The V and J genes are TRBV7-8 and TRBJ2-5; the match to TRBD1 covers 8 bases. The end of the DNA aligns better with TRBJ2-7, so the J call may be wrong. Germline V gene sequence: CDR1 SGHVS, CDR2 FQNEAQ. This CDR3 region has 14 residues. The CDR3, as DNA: TGTGCCAGCAGACACGGACAGGGAGCGCACGAGCAGTACTTC. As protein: CASRHGQGAHEQYF.

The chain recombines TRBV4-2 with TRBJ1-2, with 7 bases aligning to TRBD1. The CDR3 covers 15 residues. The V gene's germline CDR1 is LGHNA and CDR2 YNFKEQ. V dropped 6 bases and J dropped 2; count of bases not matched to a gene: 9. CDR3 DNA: TGTGCCAGCAGTCCCTTGGCAGGGGGGAACTATGGCTACACCTTC. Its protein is CASSPLAGGNYGYTF.

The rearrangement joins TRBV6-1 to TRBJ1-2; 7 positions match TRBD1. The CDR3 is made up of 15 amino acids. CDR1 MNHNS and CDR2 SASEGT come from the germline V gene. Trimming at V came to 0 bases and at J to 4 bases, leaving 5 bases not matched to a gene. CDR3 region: CASSEAFGTVYGYTF. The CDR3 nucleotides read TGTGCCAGCAGTGAAGCGTTCGGGACAGTCTATGGCTACACCTTC.

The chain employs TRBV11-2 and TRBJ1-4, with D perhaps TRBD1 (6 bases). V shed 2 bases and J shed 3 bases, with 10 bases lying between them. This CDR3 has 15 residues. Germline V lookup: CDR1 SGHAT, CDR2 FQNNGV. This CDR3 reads CASSLTGQANEKLFF. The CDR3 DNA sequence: TGTGCCAGCAGCTTAACAGGGCAGGCTAATGAAAAACTGTTTTTT.

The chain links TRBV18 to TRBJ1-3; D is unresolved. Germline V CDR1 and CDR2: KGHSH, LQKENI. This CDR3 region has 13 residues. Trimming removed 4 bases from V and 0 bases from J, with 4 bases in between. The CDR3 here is CASSQSSGNTIYF. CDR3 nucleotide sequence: TGTGCCAGCTCACAGAGCTCTGGAAACACCATATATTTT.

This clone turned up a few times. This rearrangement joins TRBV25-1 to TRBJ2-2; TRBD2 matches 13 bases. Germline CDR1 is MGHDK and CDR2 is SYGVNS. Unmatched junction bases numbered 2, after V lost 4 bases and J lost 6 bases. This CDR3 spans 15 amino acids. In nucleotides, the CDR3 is TGTGCCAGCAGTGCCGGGACTAGCGGGGCCGGGGAGCTGTTTTTT. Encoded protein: CASSAGTSGAGELFF.

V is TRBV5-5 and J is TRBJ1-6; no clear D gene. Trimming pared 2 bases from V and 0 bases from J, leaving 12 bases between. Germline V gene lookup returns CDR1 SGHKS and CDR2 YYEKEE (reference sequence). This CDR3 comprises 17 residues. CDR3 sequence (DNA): TGTGCCAGCAGCTTCCGGGGTTATGACTCCTATAATTCACCCCTCCACTTT. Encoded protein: CASSFRGYDSYNSPLHF. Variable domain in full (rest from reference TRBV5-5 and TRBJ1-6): DAGVTQSPTHLIKTRGQQVTLRCSPISGHKSVSWYQQVLGQGPQFIFQYYEKEERGRGNFPDRFSARQFPNYSSELNVNALLLGDSALYLCASSFRGYDSYNSPLHFGNGTRLTVT.

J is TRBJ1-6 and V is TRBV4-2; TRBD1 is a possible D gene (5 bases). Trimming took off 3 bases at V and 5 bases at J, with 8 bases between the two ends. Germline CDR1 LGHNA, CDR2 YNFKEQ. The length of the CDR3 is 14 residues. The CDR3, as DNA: TGTGCCAGCAGCCAGGGGCCAAATAATTCACCCCTCCACTTT. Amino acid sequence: CASSQGPNNSPLHF.

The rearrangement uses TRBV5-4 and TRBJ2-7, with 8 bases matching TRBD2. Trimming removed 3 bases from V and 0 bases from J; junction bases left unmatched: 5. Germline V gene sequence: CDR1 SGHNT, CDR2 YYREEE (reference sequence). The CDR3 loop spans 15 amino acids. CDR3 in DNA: TGTGCCAGCAGCTCCAAGCGGGGGAGCTCCTACGAGCAGTACTTC. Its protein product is CASSSKRGSSYEQYF.

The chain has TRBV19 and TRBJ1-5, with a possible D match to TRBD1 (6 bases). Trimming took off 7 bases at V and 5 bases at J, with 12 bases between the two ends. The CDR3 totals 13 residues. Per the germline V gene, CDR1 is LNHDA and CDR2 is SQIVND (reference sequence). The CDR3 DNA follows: TGTGCCAGTAAGGGACACTGGGATCAGCCCCAGCATTTT. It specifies CASKGHWDQPQHF.

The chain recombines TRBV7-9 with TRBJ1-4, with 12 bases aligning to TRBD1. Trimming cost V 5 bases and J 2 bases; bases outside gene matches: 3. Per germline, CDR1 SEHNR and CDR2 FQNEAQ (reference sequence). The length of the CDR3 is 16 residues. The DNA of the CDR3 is TGTGCCAGCAGCCCCGGGACAGGGGGCACTAATGAAAAACTGTTTTTT. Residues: CASSPGTGGTNEKLFF.